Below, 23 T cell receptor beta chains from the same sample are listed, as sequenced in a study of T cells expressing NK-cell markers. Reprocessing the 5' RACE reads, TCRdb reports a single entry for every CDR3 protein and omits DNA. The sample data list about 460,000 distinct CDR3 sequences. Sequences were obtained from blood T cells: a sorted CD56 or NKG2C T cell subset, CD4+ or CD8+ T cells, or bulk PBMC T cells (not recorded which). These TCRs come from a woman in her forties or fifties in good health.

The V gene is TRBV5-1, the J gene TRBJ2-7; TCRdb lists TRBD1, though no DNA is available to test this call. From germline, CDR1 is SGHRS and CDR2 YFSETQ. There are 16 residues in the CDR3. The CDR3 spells CASSLEGRKSSYEQYF.

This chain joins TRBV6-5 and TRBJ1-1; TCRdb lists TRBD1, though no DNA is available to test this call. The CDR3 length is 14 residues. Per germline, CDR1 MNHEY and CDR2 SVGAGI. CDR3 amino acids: CASTEGTLNTEAFF.

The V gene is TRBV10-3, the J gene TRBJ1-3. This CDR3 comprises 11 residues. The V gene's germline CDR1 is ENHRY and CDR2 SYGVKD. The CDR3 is CAISDGNTIYF.

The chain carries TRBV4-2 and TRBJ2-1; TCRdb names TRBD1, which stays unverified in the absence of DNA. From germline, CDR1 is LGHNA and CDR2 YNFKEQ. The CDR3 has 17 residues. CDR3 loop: CASSQRGTPTSYNEQFF.

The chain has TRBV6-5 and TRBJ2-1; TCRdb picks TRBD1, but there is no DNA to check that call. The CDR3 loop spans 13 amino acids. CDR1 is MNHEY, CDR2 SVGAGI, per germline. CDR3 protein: CASRRNRGSEQFF.

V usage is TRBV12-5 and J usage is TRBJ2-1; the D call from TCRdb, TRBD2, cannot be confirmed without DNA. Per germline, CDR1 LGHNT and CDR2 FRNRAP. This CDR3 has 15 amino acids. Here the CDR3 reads CASGESGLSYNEQFF.

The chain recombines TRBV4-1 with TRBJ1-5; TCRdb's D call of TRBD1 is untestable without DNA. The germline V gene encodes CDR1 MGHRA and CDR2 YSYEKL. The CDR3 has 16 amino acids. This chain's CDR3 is CASSQWGQGSNQPQHF.

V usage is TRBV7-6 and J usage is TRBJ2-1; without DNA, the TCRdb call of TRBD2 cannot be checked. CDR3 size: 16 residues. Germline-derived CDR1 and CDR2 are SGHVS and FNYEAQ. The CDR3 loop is CAGSLTSGRVNNEQFF.

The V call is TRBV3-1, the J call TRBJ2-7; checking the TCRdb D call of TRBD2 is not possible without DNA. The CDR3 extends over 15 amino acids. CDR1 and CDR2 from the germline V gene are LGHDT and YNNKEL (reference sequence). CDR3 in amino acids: CASSQTGLAVSEQYF.

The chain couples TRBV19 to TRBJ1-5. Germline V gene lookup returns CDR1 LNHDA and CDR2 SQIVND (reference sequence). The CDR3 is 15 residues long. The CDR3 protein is CASSMEGTFGQPQHF.

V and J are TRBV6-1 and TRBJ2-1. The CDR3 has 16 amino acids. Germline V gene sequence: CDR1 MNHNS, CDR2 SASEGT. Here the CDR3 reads CASSNLRGSSYNEQFF.

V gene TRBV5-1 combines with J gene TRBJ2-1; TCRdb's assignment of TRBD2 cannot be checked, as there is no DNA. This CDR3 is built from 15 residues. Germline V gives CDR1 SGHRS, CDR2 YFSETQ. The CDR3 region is CASSPRTGGSNEQFF. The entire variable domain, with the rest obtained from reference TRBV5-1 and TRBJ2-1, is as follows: KAGVTQTPRYLIKTRGQQVTLSCSPISGHRSVSWYQQTPGQGLQFLFEYFSETQRNKGNFPGRFSGRQFSNSRSEMNVSTLELGDSALYLCASSPRTGGSNEQFFGPGTRLTVL.

CDR3 loop: CASSQTLVAGGFTDTQYF. V is TRBV3-1 and J is TRBJ2-3; lacking DNA, the TRBD2 call made by TCRdb goes unchecked. Germline V gene lookup returns CDR1 LGHDT and CDR2 YNNKEL (reference sequence). CDR3 length: 18 amino acids.

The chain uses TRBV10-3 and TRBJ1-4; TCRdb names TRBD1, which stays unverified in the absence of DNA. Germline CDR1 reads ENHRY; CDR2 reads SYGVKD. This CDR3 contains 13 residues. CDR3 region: CAIQSPSDEKLFF.

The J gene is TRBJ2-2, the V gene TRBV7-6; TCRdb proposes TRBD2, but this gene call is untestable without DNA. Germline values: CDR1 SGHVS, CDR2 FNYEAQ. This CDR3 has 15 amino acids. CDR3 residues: CASSSTSGASGELFF.

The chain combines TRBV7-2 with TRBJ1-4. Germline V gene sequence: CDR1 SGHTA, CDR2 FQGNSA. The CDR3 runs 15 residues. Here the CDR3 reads CASSLASGRGEKLFF.

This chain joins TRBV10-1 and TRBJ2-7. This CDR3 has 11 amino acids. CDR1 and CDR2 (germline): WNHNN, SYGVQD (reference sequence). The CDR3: CASTKAYEQYF.

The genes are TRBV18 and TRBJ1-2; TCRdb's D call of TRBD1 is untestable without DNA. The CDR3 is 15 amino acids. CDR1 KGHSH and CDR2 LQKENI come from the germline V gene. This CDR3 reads CASSPRQGNDYGYTF.

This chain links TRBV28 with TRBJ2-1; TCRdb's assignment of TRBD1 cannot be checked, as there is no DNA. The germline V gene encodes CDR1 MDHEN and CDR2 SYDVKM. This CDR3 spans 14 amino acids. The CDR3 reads CASSTPIVYNEQFF.

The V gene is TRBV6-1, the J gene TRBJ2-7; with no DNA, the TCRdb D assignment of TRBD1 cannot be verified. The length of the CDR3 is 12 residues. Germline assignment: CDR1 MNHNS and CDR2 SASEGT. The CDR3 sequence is CASRDRDYEQYF.

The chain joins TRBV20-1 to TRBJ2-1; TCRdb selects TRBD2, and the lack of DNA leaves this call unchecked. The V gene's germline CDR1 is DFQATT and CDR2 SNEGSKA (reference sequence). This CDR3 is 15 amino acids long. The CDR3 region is CSAVLTSGRYNEQFF.

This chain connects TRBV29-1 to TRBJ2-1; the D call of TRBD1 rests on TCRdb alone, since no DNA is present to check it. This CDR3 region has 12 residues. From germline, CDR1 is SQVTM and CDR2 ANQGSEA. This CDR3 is CSVGSRGNEQFF.

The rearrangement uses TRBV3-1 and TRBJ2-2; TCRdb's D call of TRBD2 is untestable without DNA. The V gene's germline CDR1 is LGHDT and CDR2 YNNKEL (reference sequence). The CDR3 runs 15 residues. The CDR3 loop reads CASSQEASGTGELFF. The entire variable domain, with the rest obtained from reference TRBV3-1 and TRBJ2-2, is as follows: DTAVSQTPKYLVTQMGNDKSIKCEQNLGHDTMYWYKQDSKKFLKIMFSYNNKELIINETVPNRFSPKSPDKAHLNLHINSLELGDSAVYFCASSQEASGTGELFFGEGSRLTVL.